The present TCR beta chain was sequenced within a study of blood T cell repertoires in COVID-19. Across the whole study: Samples taken during acute and convalescent COVID-19 were collected in the United States, Italy and Spain. T cells, B-cell-depleted T cells, or PBMCs provided the cDNA or gDNA that served as material.

Per the original methods: Estimates of nucleated cell counts were drawn from the amplification of reference gene primers. Repertoires were generated with immunoSEQ multiplex PCR, while TCRdb's copy carries only in-frame clones and drops some. The V and J calls and clone size are taken from that table; D and trimming were inferred from the DNA. Of about 80,000 clones in the sample, 60% to 85% were seen once. The sample holds a few counts of this clone. There are 17 residues in the CDR3. Germline lookup yields CDR1 LGHDT and CDR2 YNNKEL (reference sequence). Losses at the gene ends were 4 bases for V and 4 bases for J; bases not matched to a gene: 12.

The TCR was taken from a human donor in a cohort sampled during active COVID-19. This chain uses TRBV3-1 (or the pseudogene TRBV3-2) with TRBJ2-5, with 10 bases aligning to TRBD1. The sample taken for sequencing was peripheral blood. CDR3 region: CASSLHWGTGEGETQYF. CDR3 bases: TGTGCCAGCAGCCTCCATTGGGGGACAGGGGAGGGAGAGACCCAGTACTTC.